This is a list of T cell receptor beta chains from one sample in a study of radiation and T cells in renal cell carcinoma. TCRdb's table, derived via immunoSEQ multiplex PCR, lists solely in-frame clones and lacks some. Of 15,000 or so clones in the sample, around 62% were seen once. The sample was tumor tissue, taken from a patient whose treatment was nephrectomy without radiotherapy. The source is a man in his 60s with renal cell carcinoma. Each CDR3 is given with its conserved first and last residue. Fields, in order: J gene, clone size, V gene, D gene, CDR3 protein, CDR3 DNA. A D gene is named only where the DNA matches it firmly. Size is omitted from some rows. Given values are once, few, many or a class for expanded clones.

J: TRBJ1-2; size: NA; V: TRBV5-8; D: NA; CDR3: CASSRRAGTASDTF; DNA: TGTGCCAGCAGCCGGCGGGCAGGGACGGCCTCTGACACCTTC
J: TRBJ2-7; size: NA; V: TRBV29-1; D: NA; CDR3: CSVEDPLGVGGEQYF; DNA: TGCAGCGTTGAAGACCCCCTTGGGGTAGGAGGAGAGCAGTACTTC
J: TRBJ2-3; size: NA; V: TRBV18; D: TRBD1; CDR3: CASSPGQVGTDTQYF; DNA: TGTGCCAGCTCACCAGGACAGGTCGGCACAGATACGCAGTATTTT
J: TRBJ2-7; size: NA; V: TRBV25-1; D: NA; CDR3: CASSLGPSGLSSYEQYF; DNA: TGTGCCAGCAGTTTGGGACCGAGCGGTTTAAGCTCCTACGAGCAGTACTTC
J: TRBJ2-5; size: few; V: TRBV5-1; D: NA; CDR3: CASSLEGREETQYF; DNA: TGCGCCAGCAGCTTGGAGGGCAGGGAAGAGACCCAGTACTTC
J: TRBJ2-1; size: once; V: TRBV19; D: TRBD2; CDR3: CASSMGGTVNNEQFF; DNA: TGTGCCAGTAGTATGGGAGGGACGGTCAACAATGAGCAGTTCTTC
J: TRBJ1-5; size: NA; V: TRBV27; D: TRBD1; CDR3: CASSPAPGGQPQHF; DNA: TGTGCCAGCAGTCCCGCCCCAGGGGGGCAGCCCCAGCATTTT
J: TRBJ2-7; size: NA; V: TRBV7-2; D: TRBD2; CDR3: CASSPTRGGRDEQYF; DNA: TGTGCCAGCAGCCCGACCCGGGGGGGACGGGACGAGCAGTACTTC
J: TRBJ2-1; size: NA; V: TRBV4-1; D: TRBD1; CDR3: CASSPGQGTGNEQFF; DNA: TGCGCCAGCAGCCCGGGACAGGGGACCGGCAATGAGCAGTTCTTC
J: TRBJ2-7; size: few; V: TRBV4-2; D: NA; CDR3: CASSDPGGAYEQYF; DNA: TGTGCCAGCAGCGACCCCGGTGGGGCTTACGAGCAGTACTTC
J: TRBJ1-2; size: NA; V: TRBV5-4; D: NA; CDR3: CASSLAGTDVGGYTF; DNA: TGTGCCAGCAGCTTGGCTGGGACTGACGTTGGGGGCTACACCTTC
J: TRBJ2-7; size: few; V: TRBV27; D: TRBD1; CDR3: CASSLDRWSSYEQYF; DNA: TGTGCCAGCAGCCTGGACAGGTGGAGCTCCTACGAGCAGTACTTC
J: TRBJ2-7; size: NA; V: TRBV10-3; D: TRBD2; CDR3: CAISSGLAGGSTYEQYF; DNA: TGTGCCATCAGCTCGGGACTAGCGGGAGGGTCGACCTACGAGCAGTACTTC
J: TRBJ2-1; size: NA; V: TRBV7-8; D: NA; CDR3: CASSLDYTTDEQFF; DNA: TGTGCCAGCAGCTTAGACTATACAACCGATGAGCAGTTCTTC
J: TRBJ1-1; size: NA; V: TRBV20-1; D: NA; CDR3: CSAILRSAFF; DNA: TGCAGTGCTATCCTAAGGAGCGCTTTCTTT
J: TRBJ1-1; size: NA; V: TRBV6-5; D: TRBD1; CDR3: CASRSGGLNTEAFF; DNA: TGTGCCAGCAGATCAGGGGGACTGAACACTGAAGCTTTCTTT
J: TRBJ2-5; size: NA; V: TRBV19; D: NA; CDR3: CASSIGRDGGRVTQYF; DNA: TGTGCCAGTAGTATTGGGCGCGACGGGGGGCGCGTGACCCAGTACTTC
J: TRBJ2-7; size: NA; V: TRBV7-9; D: NA; CDR3: CASSLARGVESYYEQYF; DNA: TGTGCCAGCAGCTTAGCGAGAGGTGTGGAGAGTTACTACGAGCAGTACTTC
J: TRBJ1-5; size: few; V: TRBV19; D: NA; CDR3: CASQRGGQPQHF; DNA: TGTGCCTCTCAGAGGGGAGGGCAGCCCCAGCATTTT
J: TRBJ2-7; size: few; V: TRBV28; D: TRBD2; CDR3: CASLPRGTSSSREQYF; DNA: TGTGCCAGCCTCCCAAGGGGGACTAGCTCTTCTAGGGAGCAGTACTTC
J: TRBJ2-3; size: NA; V: TRBV4-3; D: TRBD1; CDR3: CASSQEVQGAPDTQYF; DNA: TGCGCCAGCAGCCAAGAGGTCCAGGGGGCCCCAGATACGCAGTATTTT
J: TRBJ2-2; size: NA; V: TRBV5-4; D: NA; CDR3: CASSLQNTGELFF; DNA: TGTGCCAGCAGCTTGCAGAACACCGGGGAGCTGTTTTTT
J: TRBJ2-7; size: few; V: TRBV11-2; D: NA; CDR3: CASSLDLGSYEQYF; DNA: TGTGCCAGCAGCTTAGATTTGGGATCCTACGAGCAGTACTTC
J: TRBJ2-7; size: NA; V: TRBV4-2; D: NA; CDR3: CASSQGRDTRSYEQYF; DNA: TGTGCCAGCAGCCAAGGGAGGGACACCCGCTCCTACGAGCAGTACTTC
J: TRBJ1-5; size: medium-sized; V: TRBV7-2; D: NA; CDR3: CASSFNPEDQPQHF; DNA: TGTGCCAGCAGCTTTAACCCCGAAGATCAGCCCCAGCATTTT
J: TRBJ2-7; size: few; V: TRBV2; D: TRBD1; CDR3: CASRPGQGPYEQYF; DNA: TGTGCCAGCAGGCCGGGACAGGGCCCCTACGAGCAGTACTTC
J: TRBJ2-5; size: NA; V: TRBV5-1; D: NA; CDR3: CASRSLPQETQYF; DNA: TGCGCCAGCAGAAGTCTACCCCAAGAGACCCAGTACTTC
J: TRBJ2-1; size: NA; V: TRBV4-1; D: NA; CDR3: CASSQSEGYNEQFF; DNA: TGCGCCAGCAGCCAATCAGAAGGTTACAATGAGCAGTTCTTC
J: TRBJ2-1; size: few; V: TRBV27; D: NA; CDR3: CASSRGANNYYNEQFF; DNA: TGTGCCAGCTCTCGGGGGGCTAACAATTACTACAATGAGCAGTTCTTC
J: TRBJ2-2; size: NA; V: TRBV9; D: TRBD2; CDR3: CASSAISGTNTGELFF; DNA: TGTGCCAGCAGTGCGATTAGCGGGACGAACACCGGGGAGCTGTTTTTT
J: TRBJ2-5; size: NA; V: TRBV4-1; D: TRBD1; CDR3: CASSQGPQGAGETQYF; DNA: TGCGCCAGCAGCCAAGGCCCACAGGGGGCTGGAGAGACCCAGTACTTC
J: TRBJ1-5; size: large; V: TRBV7-9; D: NA; CDR3: CASSLSGPGDQPQHF; DNA: TGTGCCAGCAGCTTAAGCGGGCCCGGGGATCAGCCCCAGCATTTT
J: TRBJ1-5; size: NA; V: TRBV6-5; D: NA; CDR3: CASSFKTDEPQHF; DNA: TGTGCCAGCAGTTTCAAGACAGACGAGCCCCAGCATTTT
J: TRBJ1-1; size: NA; V: TRBV30; D: NA; CDR3: CACGRSTEAFF; DNA: TGTGCTTGCGGGAGATCCACTGAAGCTTTCTTT
J: TRBJ1-4; size: once; V: TRBV6-5; D: NA; CDR3: CASRPPGHSEKLFF; DNA: TGTGCCAGCAGGCCCCCGGGTCACTCCGAAAAACTGTTTTTT
J: TRBJ1-2; size: NA; V: TRBV5-1; D: TRBD1; CDR3: CASSVGQGQGYTF; DNA: TGCGCCAGCAGTGTCGGACAGGGGCAAGGCTACACCTTC
J: TRBJ2-7; size: medium-sized; V: TRBV7-2; D: NA; CDR3: CASSLGQGGRYEQYF; DNA: TGTGCCAGCAGCTTAGGGCAGGGGGGTAGGTACGAGCAGTACTTC
J: TRBJ2-2; size: NA; V: TRBV19; D: NA; CDR3: CATEGRYTGELFF; DNA: TGTGCCACCGAGGGTAGATACACCGGGGAGCTGTTTTTT
J: TRBJ2-7; size: medium-sized; V: TRBV6-5; D: NA; CDR3: CASSYSPTRQKGEQYF; DNA: TGTGCCAGCAGTTACTCCCCGACCCGCCAAAAAGGCGAGCAGTACTTC
J: TRBJ1-2; size: NA; V: TRBV5-6; D: TRBD1; CDR3: CASSWWDRPNYGYTF; DNA: TGTGCCAGCAGCTGGTGGGACAGACCTAACTATGGCTACACCTTC
J: TRBJ1-2; size: few; V: TRBV10-3; D: TRBD1; CDR3: CAIWGQGFGYTF; DNA: TGTGCCATCTGGGGACAGGGGTTTGGCTACACCTTC
J: TRBJ2-7; size: few; V: TRBV6-5; D: NA; CDR3: CAIGGRGKSYEQYF; DNA: TGTGCCATCGGGGGAAGGGGCAAATCCTACGAGCAGTACTTC
J: TRBJ1-1; size: once; V: TRBV4-3; D: TRBD1; CDR3: CASSQEGAGGALWNTEAFF; DNA: TGCGCCAGCAGCCAAGAGGGGGCAGGGGGGGCCTTATGGAACACTGAAGCTTTCTTT
J: TRBJ2-6; size: NA; V: TRBV5-1; D: NA; CDR3: CASSPSNSGANVLTF; DNA: TGCGCCAGCAGCCCCAGTAACTCTGGGGCCAACGTCCTGACTTTC
J: TRBJ2-4; size: NA; V: TRBV12-2; D: NA; CDR3: CASRLDTRLAKNIQYF; DNA: TGTGCAAGTCGCTTAGATACAAGGTTAGCCAAAAACATTCAGTACTTC
J: TRBJ2-2; size: NA; V: TRBV5-4; D: TRBD2; CDR3: CASRRDYGSTGELFF; DNA: TGTGCCAGCAGAAGGGACTATGGAAGCACCGGGGAGCTGTTTTTT
J: TRBJ2-7; size: NA; V: TRBV6-6; D: NA; CDR3: CASSYSLAEQYF; DNA: TGTGCCAGCAGTTACTCACTAGCCGAGCAGTACTTC
J: TRBJ2-2; size: few; V: TRBV14; D: TRBD1; CDR3: CASSTRTGGTGELFF; DNA: TGTGCCAGCAGCACGCGGACAGGTGGCACCGGGGAGCTGTTTTTT